The source of this TCR beta chain is a study of T cell responses to AZD1222 COVID-19 vaccine. The CDR3 runs to 14 residues. The germline CDR1 and CDR2 sequences are SQVTM and ANQGSEA. V trimming: 3 bases; J trimming: 4 bases; junction bases outside the gene matches: 7. Measured with immunoSEQ multiplex PCR; TCRdb has only the in-frame clones, and not every one. The table includes over 120,000 clones, nearly 95% detected once. Study results and caveats: Regions left unmutated in variants are reportedly the target of nearly half of spike-specific TCRs.

Of note for this clone: The antigen remains undetermined.

Source: peripheral blood, taken 28 days after the second AZD1222 dose. This chain connects TRBV29-1 to TRBJ1-2, with 8 bases aligning to TRBD1. This TCR derives from an adult who received the AZD1222 COVID-19 vaccine. CDR3 residues: CSVESGGAGYGYTF. DNA of the CDR3: TGCAGCGTTGAGTCAGGGGGCGCCGGCTATGGCTACACCTTC.